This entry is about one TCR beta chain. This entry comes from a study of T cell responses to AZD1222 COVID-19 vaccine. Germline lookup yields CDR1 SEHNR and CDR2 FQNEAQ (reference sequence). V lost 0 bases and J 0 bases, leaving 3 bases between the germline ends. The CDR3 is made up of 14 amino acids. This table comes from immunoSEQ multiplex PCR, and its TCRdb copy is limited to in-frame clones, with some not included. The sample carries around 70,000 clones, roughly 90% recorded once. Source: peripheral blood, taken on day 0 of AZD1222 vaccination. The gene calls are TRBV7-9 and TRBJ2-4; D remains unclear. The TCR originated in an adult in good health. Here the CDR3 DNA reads TGTGCCAGCAGCTTAGCTCTAGCCAAAAACATTCAGTACTTC. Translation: CASSLALAKNIQYF. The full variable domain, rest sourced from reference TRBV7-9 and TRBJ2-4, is DTGVSQNPRHKITKRGQNVTFRCDPISEHNRLYWYRQTLGQGPEFLTYFQNEAQLEKSRLLSDRFSAERPKGSFSTLEIQRTEQGDSAMYLCASSLALAKNIQYFGAGTRLSVL.